Presented here are 21 T cell receptor beta chains from one specimen sequenced in a study of OX40 agonist ivuxolimab in advanced cancers. The method was immunoSEQ multiplex PCR; TCRdb's version includes in-frame clones alone and lacks a portion of them. This table has around 40,000 clones, around nine tenths appearing once. The sample consisted of CD4+ or CD8+ T cells sorted from blood, taken in a trial of the OX40 agonist ivuxolimab. These receptors all come from an adult with an advanced solid tumor such as melanoma, head and neck, liver or kidney cancer.

This clone is a singleton in its sample. This chain connects TRBV28 to TRBJ2-6; TRBD1 matches at 8 bases. CDR3 size: 21 residues. V trimming: 4 bases; J trimming: 4 bases; junction bases outside the gene matches: 21. The germline CDR1 and CDR2 sequences are MDHEN and SYDVKM. The chain's CDR3 is CASSSATYDRGADLGANVLTF. The CDR3 bases are TGTGCCAGCAGTTCCGCTACATATGACAGGGGCGCTGATCTCGGGGCCAACGTCCTGACTTTC.

This clone has only a few counts. The J gene is TRBJ1-1, the V gene TRBV30, with no clear D. Germline assignment: CDR1 GTSNPN and CDR2 SVGIG (reference sequence). This CDR3 has 13 residues. V was trimmed by 2 bases and J by 4 bases, leaving 11 bases between them. Here the CDR3 reads CAWSRPPGTEAFF. CDR3 bases: TGTGCCTGGAGTAGGCCCCCCGGCACTGAAGCTTTCTTT.

The chain uses TRBV7-9 and TRBJ2-7; either TRBD1 or TRBD2 may supply D (6 bases each). From germline, CDR1 is SEHNR and CDR2 FQNEAQ (reference sequence). CDR3 length equals 16 residues. V was pared by 5 bases and J by 4 bases, with 21 bases between. As DNA, the CDR3 is TGTGCCAGCAGCCCTAGAGGGGGAGCGGGCGGATACGAGCAGTACTTC. The encoded protein is CASSPRGGAGGYEQYF.

The gene calls are TRBV5-1 and TRBJ1-1; D is unclear. Germline loops: CDR1 SGHRS, CDR2 YFSETQ. The CDR3 is 15 residues long. Trimming removed 1 base from V and 1 base from J, with 11 bases in between. The CDR3 region has the DNA TGCGCCAGCAGCTTGACGCGGCTGGGGAACACTGAAGCTTTCTTT. Amino acids: CASSLTRLGNTEAFF.

The rearrangement joins TRBV2 to TRBJ1-2; 7 bases are shared with TRBD1. V trimming: 0 bases; J trimming: 14 bases; junction bases outside the gene matches: 15. CDR1 is SNHLY and CDR2 is FYNNEI in the germline V gene. This CDR3 is 15 amino acids long. The CDR3 sequence: CASSEAPGGLLRQTF. The DNA for the CDR3 is TGTGCCAGCAGTGAAGCGCCAGGGGGGCTGCTTAGACAGACCTTC.

This clone came up a few times. The junction departs from the called germline gene at one end, perhaps through a read error. The V and J genes are TRBV13 and TRBJ2-7; perhaps TRBD2 as D (6 bases). Germline CDR1 and CDR2: PRHDT and FYEKMQ (reference sequence). The CDR3 covers 14 residues. In DNA form, the CDR3 reads TGCGCCAGCAGCCAAGAAGGCGGGGTAGACGAGCAGTACTTC. Amino acids: CASSQEGGVDEQYF.

This clone was seen only a few times. The CDR3 spells CASSPTPGTEAFF. As DNA, the CDR3 is TGTGCCAGCAGCCCGACTCCGGGGACTGAAGCTTTCTTT. This chain joins TRBV11-1 and TRBJ1-1, with unresolved D. The CDR3 is 13 residues long. CDR1 and CDR2 (germline): SGHAT, FQDESV (reference sequence). V was clipped by 5 bases and J by 5 bases, with 12 bases between them.

The chain uses TRBV4-1 and TRBJ2-7; D tentatively reads TRBD1 or TRBD2 (6 bases each). The germline gives CDR1 MGHRA, CDR2 YSYEKL. The CDR3 consists of 15 residues. Between the trimmed V and J ends, which lost 1 base and 1 base, there was a span of 11 bases. DNA of the CDR3: TGCGCCAGCAGCCAAGGGAGGGGGACTTCCTACGAGCAGTACTTC. Amino acids: CASSQGRGTSYEQYF.

The J gene is TRBJ2-1, the V gene TRBV4-1, with 7 bases lining up with TRBD1. With 3 bases clipped from V and 2 bases from J, the junction kept 4 bases outside the gene matches. Germline V gene sequence: CDR1 MGHRA, CDR2 YSYEKL. The CDR3 contains 15 residues. CDR3 amino acids: CASSHLDRTYNEQFF. The CDR3 DNA follows: TGCGCCAGCAGCCATCTGGACAGGACCTACAATGAGCAGTTCTTC.

The chain couples TRBV6-6 to TRBJ1-1; D gene uncertain. The V and J ends lost 5 bases and 0 bases respectively, with 7 bases between them. The CDR3 spans 13 residues. Germline V gives CDR1 MNHNY, CDR2 SVGAGI (reference sequence). CDR3 DNA sequence: TGTGCCAGCAGTCAAGCTATGAACACTGAAGCTTTCTTT. It translates to CASSQAMNTEAFF.

The chain has TRBV7-2 and TRBJ2-7; tentative D call: TRBD1 (5 bases). There are 13 residues in the CDR3. Germline lookup yields CDR1 SGHTA and CDR2 FQGNSA. V lost 5 bases and J 2 bases, leaving 10 bases between the germline ends. The CDR3 region is CASSRQGPYEQYF. The DNA of the CDR3 is TGTGCCAGCAGCCGGCAGGGTCCCTACGAGCAGTACTTC.

The chain links TRBV6-1 to TRBJ2-7; 11 bases line up with TRBD2. After removal of 2 bases from V and 0 bases from J, the junction contained 0 bases not matched to a gene. Germline assignment: CDR1 MNHNS and CDR2 SASEGT. The CDR3 extends over 15 amino acids. This CDR3 reads CASSELAGGSYEQYF. The CDR3 nucleotides read TGTGCCAGCAGTGAACTAGCGGGGGGCTCCTACGAGCAGTACTTC.

This clone has only one observation. The rearrangement joins TRBV7-9 to TRBJ2-7, with 7 bases that match TRBD2. The V gene end was trimmed by 8 bases and the J gene end by 2 bases; junction bases not matched to a gene: 3. Germline assignment: CDR1 SEHNR and CDR2 FQNEAQ (reference sequence). The CDR3 sequence is 12 residues long. The DNA for the CDR3 is TGTGCCAGCGTAGGACTAGCCTACGAGCAGTACTTC. It translates to CASVGLAYEQYF.

The V gene is TRBV4-1, the J gene TRBJ2-7, with 12 bases matching TRBD2. J lost 2 bases, V lost 4 bases, and 3 bases had no gene match. Germline V gene sequence: CDR1 MGHRA, CDR2 YSYEKL. The CDR3 is made up of 15 amino acids. DNA of the CDR3: TGCGCCAGCAGCCCCAGGACTAGCGGGACCTACGAGCAGTACTTC. Its protein is CASSPRTSGTYEQYF.

The genes are TRBV27 and TRBJ1-5, with D possibly matching TRBD1 (5 bases). Germline values: CDR1 MNHEY, CDR2 SMNVEV (reference sequence). The V end was cut by 2 bases, the J end by 2 bases, with 10 bases between. The CDR3 spans 15 residues. CDR3 protein: CASSLVRGGNQPQHF. The CDR3, as DNA: TGTGCCAGCAGTTTAGTGAGGGGTGGCAATCAGCCCCAGCATTTT.

The rearrangement uses TRBV5-1 and TRBJ2-2; a weak D match, TRBD2 (5 bases). Germline lookup yields CDR1 SGHRS and CDR2 YFSETQ. The CDR3 loop spans 17 amino acids. V shed 3 bases and J shed 0 bases, with 15 bases lying between them. In DNA, the CDR3 is TGCGCCAGCAGCTCCCCTAGCCGAGGCGCGAACACCGGGGAGCTGTTTTTT. Amino acid sequence: CASSSPSRGANTGELFF.

The chain carries TRBV5-6 and TRBJ2-2, with TRBD2 matching 7 bases. V gave up 0 bases and J gave up 8 bases; unmatched junction bases: 7. This CDR3 has 15 amino acids. Looked up from germline, CDR1 is SGHDT and CDR2 is YYEEEE. The CDR3 is CASSLESGVKGELFF. In DNA form, the CDR3 reads TGTGCCAGCAGCTTGGAAAGCGGGGTTAAAGGGGAGCTGTTTTTT. The variable domain in full, completed from reference TRBV5-6 and TRBJ2-2, reads DAGVTQSPTHLIKTRGQQVTLRCSPKSGHDTVSWYQQALGQGPQFIFQYYEEEERQRGNFPDRFSGHQFPNYSSELNVNALLLGDSALYLCASSLESGVKGELFFGEGSRLTVL.

The rearrangement links TRBV7-6 to TRBJ2-5; 15 bases line up with TRBD2. This CDR3 is built from 16 residues. Germline-derived CDR1 and CDR2 are SGHVS and FNYEAQ. The V and J ends lost 3 bases and 4 bases, in that order; junction bases with no gene match: 3. The CDR3 DNA reads TGTGCCAGCAGCTTTGGACTAGCGGGAGGGGGAGAGACCCAGTACTTC. Residues: CASSFGLAGGGETQYF.

This clone has more than one count but fewer than ten. This chain joins TRBV6-6 and TRBJ1-2, with 7 bases matching TRBD1. This CDR3 comprises 12 residues. J gave up 10 bases and V 5 bases, and 7 bases lay outside the gene matches. Looked up from germline, CDR1 is MNHNY and CDR2 is SVGAGI (reference sequence). CDR3 nucleotide sequence: TGTGCCAGCAGTGACGGAGGGACAGTCTACACCTTC. As protein: CASSDGGTVYTF.

The gene calls are TRBV6-5 and TRBJ1-2, with TRBD1 matching over 9 bases. This CDR3 has 15 amino acids. Germline CDR1 MNHEY, CDR2 SVGAGI. J was trimmed by 2 bases and V by 6 bases; bases with no gene match: 7. DNA of the CDR3: TGTGCCAGCAGCGTCACAGGGGGCTTCAACTATGGCTACACCTTC. It translates to CASSVTGGFNYGYTF.

The CDR3 DNA is TGTGCCACCAGCAGAGATCGCAGGATGAACACTGAAGCTTTCTTT. This codes for CATSRDRRMNTEAFF. The V and J genes are TRBV15 and TRBJ1-1; D gene unclear. Germline V gene lookup returns CDR1 LNHNV and CDR2 YYDKDF (reference sequence). V was pared by 0 bases and J by 0 bases, with 8 bases between. There are 15 residues in the CDR3.